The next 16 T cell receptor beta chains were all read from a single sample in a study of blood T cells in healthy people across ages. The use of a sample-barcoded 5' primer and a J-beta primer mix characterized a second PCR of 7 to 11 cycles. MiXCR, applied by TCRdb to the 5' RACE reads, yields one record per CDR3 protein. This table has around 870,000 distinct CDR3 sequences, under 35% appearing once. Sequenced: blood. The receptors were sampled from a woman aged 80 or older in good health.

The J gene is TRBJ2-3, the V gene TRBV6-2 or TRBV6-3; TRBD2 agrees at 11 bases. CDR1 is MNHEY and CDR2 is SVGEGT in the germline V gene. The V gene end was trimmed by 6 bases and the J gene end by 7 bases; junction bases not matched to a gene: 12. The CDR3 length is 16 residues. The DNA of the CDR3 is TGTGCCAGCAGCCAGGCGGGACTAGCGGTTCAAAATACGCAGTATTTT. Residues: CASSQAGLAVQNTQYF.

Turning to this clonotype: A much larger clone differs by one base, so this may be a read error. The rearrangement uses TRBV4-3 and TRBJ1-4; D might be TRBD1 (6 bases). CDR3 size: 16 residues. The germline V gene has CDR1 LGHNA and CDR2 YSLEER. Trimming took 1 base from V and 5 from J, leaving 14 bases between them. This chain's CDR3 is CASSQVRAGANEKLFF. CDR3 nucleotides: TGCGCCAGCAGCCAAGTACGGGCAGGGGCGAATGAAAAACTGTTTTTT.

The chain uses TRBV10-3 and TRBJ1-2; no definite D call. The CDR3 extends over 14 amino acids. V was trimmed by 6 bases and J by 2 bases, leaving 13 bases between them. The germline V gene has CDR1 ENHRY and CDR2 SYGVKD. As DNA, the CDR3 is TGTGCCATCAGGGAGCCCGCAGACAACTATGGCTACACCTTC. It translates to CAIREPADNYGYTF.

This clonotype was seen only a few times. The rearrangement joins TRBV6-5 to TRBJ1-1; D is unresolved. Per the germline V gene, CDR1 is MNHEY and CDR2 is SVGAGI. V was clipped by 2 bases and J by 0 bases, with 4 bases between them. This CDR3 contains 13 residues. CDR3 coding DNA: TGTGCCAGCAGTTACCAGTTGAACACTGAAGCTTTCTTT. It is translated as CASSYQLNTEAFF.

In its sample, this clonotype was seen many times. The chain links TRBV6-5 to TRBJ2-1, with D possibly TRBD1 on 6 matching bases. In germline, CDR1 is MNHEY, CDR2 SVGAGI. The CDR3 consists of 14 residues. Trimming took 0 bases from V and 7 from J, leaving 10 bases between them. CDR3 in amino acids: CASSYSLTGNEQFF. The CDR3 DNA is TGTGCCAGCAGTTACTCTTTAACAGGGAATGAGCAGTTCTTC.

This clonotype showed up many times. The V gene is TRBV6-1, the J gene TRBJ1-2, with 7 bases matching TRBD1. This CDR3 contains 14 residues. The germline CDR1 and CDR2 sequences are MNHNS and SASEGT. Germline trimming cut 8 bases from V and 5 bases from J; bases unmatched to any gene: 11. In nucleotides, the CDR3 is TGTGCCAGCGGACTAACCGGGACAGATTATGGCTACACCTTC. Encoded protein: CASGLTGTDYGYTF.

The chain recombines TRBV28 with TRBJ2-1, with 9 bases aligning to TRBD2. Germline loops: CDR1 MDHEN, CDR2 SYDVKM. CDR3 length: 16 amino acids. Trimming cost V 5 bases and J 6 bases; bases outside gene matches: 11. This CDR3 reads CASSQGGSGGFNEQFF. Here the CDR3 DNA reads TGTGCCAGCAGTCAAGGGGGTAGCGGGGGCTTCAATGAGCAGTTCTTC.

The CDR3 spells CAWTTVGGRVAEAFF. CDR3 DNA sequence: TGTGCCTGGACCACGGTAGGGGGCAGGGTGGCTGAAGCTTTCTTT. This sequence joins TRBV30 and TRBJ1-1, with 7 bases that match TRBD1. The V segment lost 4 bases and the J segment 6 bases; nucleotides outside the gene matches: 14. The CDR3 contains 15 residues. Germline lookup yields CDR1 GTSNPN and CDR2 SVGIG (reference sequence).

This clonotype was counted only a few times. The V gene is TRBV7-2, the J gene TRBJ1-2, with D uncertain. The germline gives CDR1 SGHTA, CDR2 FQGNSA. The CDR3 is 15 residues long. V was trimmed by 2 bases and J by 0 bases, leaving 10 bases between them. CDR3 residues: CASSLYFPSNYGYTF. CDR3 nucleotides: TGTGCCAGCAGCTTATATTTCCCCTCTAACTATGGCTACACCTTC. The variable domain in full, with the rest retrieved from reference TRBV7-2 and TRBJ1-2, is GAGVSQSPSNKVTEKGKDVELRCDPISGHTALYWYRQSLGQGLEFLIYFQGNSAPDKSGLPSDRFSAERTGGSVSTLTIQRTQQEDSAVYLCASSLYFPSNYGYTFGSGTRLTVV.

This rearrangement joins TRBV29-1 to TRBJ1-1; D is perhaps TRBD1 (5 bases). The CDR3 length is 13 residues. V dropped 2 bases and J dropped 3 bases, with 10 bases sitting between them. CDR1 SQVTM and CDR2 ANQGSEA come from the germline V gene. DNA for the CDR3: TGCAGCGTTGAATCTGACAGAGACACTGAAGCTTTCTTT. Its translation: CSVESDRDTEAFF.

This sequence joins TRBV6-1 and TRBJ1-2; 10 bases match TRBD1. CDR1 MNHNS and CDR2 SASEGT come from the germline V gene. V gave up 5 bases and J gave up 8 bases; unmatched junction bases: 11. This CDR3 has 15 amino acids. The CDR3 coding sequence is TGTGCCAGCAGTCGGTTGGGACAGGGGTCTTACGGCTACACCTTC. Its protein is CASSRLGQGSYGYTF.

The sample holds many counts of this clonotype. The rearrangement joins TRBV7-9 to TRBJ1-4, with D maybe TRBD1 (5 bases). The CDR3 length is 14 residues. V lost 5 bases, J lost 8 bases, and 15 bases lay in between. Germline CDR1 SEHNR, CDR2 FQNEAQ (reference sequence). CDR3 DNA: TGTGCCAGCAGCCCTGCAGGGTCCGGAGAAAAACTGTTTTTT. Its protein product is CASSPAGSGEKLFF. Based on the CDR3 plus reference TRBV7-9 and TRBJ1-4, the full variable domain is DTGVSQNPRHKITKRGQNVTFRCDPISEHNRLYWYRQTLGQGPEFLTYFQNEAQLEKSRLLSDRFSAERPKGSFSTLEIQRTEQGDSAMYLCASSPAGSGEKLFFGSGTQLSVL.

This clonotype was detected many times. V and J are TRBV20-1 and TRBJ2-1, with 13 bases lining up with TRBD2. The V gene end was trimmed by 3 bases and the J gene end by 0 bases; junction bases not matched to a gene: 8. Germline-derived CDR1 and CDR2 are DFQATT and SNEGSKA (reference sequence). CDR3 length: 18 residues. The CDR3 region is CSASGLAGAISSYNEQFF. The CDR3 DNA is TGCAGTGCTAGTGGACTAGCGGGGGCCATAAGCTCCTACAATGAGCAGTTCTTC.

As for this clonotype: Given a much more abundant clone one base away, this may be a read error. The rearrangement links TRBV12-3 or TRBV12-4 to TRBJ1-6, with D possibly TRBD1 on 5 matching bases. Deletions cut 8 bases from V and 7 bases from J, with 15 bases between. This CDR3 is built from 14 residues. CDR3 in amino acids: CASSRGVENSPLHF. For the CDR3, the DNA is TGTGCCAGCTCCCGGGGGGTGGAGAATTCACCCCTCCACTTT.

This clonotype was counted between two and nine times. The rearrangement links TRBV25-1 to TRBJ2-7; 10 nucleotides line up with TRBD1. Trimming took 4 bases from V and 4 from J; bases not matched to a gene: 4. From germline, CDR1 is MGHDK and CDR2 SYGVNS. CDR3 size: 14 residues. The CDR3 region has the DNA TGTGCCAGCAGTGTATGGGACAGGGGATACGAGCAGTACTTC. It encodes CASSVWDRGYEQYF.

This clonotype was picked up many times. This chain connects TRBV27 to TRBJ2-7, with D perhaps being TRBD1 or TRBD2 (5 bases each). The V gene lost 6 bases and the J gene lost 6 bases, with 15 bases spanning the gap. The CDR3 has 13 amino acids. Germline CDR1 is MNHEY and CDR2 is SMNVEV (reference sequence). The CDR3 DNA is TGTGCCAGCAGCCCCGAGGGAAGGGGCGAGCAGTACTTC. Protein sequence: CASSPEGRGEQYF.